Included here is one TCR beta chain sequence, with context. This entry is derived from a study of graft-versus-host responses after intestinal transplantation. This CDR3 spans 14 amino acids. Here immunoSEQ multiplex PCR was the method, and the copy in TCRdb shows in-frame clones only, minus some. The table records tens of thousands of clones, roughly 92% of them present only once. J is TRBJ2-2 and V is TRBV21-1; the D call in the table, TRBD2, was not verified against the DNA. TRBV21-1 is reported as a pseudogene. This TCR came from a human patient who received an intestinal transplant, so some T cells may come from the graft donor. The sequenced sample was bone marrow, obtained almost 750 days after intestinal transplantation. The CDR3 reads CASIVGGNTGELFF. Written as DNA, the CDR3 is TGTGCCAGCATAGTGGGAGGGAATACCGGGGAGCTGTTTTTT.